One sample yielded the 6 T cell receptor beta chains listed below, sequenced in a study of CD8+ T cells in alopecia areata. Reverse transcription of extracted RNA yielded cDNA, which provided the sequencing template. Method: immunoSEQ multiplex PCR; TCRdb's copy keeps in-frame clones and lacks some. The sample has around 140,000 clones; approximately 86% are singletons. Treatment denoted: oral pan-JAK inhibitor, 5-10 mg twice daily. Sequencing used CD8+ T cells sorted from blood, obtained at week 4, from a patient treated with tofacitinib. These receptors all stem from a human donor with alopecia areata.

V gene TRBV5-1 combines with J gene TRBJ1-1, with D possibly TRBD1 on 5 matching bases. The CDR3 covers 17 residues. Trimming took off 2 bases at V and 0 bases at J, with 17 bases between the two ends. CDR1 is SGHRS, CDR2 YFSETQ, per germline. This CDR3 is CASSLRLGGSMNTEAFF. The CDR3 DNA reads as TGCGCCAGCAGCTTAAGGCTCGGGGGAAGCATGAACACTGAAGCTTTCTTT.

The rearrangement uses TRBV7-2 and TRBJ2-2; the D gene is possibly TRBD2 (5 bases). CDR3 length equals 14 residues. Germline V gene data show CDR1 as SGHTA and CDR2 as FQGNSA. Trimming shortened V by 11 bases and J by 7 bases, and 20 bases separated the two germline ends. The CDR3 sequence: CAGRAPEGVGELFF. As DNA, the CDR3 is TGTGCCGGCCGGGCCCCCGAGGGTGTCGGGGAGCTGTTTTTT.

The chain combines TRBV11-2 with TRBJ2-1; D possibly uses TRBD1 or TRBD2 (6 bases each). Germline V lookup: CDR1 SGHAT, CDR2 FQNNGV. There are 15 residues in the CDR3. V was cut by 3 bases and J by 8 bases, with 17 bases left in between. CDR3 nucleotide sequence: TGTGCCAGCAGCTTTGCCCGGGGGCGGGTGGATGAGCAGTTCTTC. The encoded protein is CASSFARGRVDEQFF.

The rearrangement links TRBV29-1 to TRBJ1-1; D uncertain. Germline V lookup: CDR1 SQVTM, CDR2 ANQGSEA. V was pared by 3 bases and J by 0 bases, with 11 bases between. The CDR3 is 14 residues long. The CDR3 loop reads CSVDNVSMNTEAFF. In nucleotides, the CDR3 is TGCAGCGTTGACAACGTCAGCATGAACACTGAAGCTTTCTTT.

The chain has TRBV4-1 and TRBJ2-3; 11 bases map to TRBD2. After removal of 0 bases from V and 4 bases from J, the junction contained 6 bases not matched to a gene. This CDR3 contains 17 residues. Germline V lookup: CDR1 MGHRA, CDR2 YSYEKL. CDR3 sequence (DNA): TGCGCCAGCAGCCAAGACCCGACTAGCGGGATGGCAGATACGCAGTATTTT. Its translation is CASSQDPTSGMADTQYF.

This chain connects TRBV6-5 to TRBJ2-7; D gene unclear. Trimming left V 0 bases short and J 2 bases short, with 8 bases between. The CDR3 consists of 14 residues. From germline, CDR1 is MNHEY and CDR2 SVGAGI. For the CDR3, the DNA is TGTGCCAGCAGTTACTCTCAGTTAACCTACGAGCAGTACTTC. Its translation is CASSYSQLTYEQYF.